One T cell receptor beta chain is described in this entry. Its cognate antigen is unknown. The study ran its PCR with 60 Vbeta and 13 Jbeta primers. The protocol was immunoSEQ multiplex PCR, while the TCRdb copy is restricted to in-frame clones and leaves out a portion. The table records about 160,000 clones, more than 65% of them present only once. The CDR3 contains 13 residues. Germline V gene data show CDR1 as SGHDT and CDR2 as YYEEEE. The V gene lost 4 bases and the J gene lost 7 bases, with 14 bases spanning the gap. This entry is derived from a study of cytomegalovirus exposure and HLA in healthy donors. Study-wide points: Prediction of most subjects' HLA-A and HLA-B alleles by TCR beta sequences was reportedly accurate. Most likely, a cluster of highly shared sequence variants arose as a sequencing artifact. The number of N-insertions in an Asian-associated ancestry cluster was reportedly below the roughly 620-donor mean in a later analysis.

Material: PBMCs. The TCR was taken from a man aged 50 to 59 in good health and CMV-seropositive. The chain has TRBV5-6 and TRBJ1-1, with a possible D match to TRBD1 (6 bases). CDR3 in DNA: TGTGCCAGCAGCCCCCCGGGACACCTTGAAGCTTTCTTT. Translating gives CASSPPGHLEAFF.